This TCR beta chain was documented in a study of T cells in localized non-small cell lung cancer. As for this clone: The antigen remains unidentified.

The study's findings and limits: Measurement of T cell clonality placed uninvolved adjacent lung highest, above the level in tumor. A median of approximately 50 of the top 100 tumor clones appeared in adjacent lung, which was paired and uninvolved. A higher density of T cells in blood coincided with extended overall survival. It remains possible that heterogeneity exists, since only one tumor region was sequenced.

Generated by immunoSEQ multiplex PCR, the TCRdb table keeps only in-frame clones and is missing some. The profile covers approximately 4,400 clones, with about 42% appearing a single time and 6.2% taken by the ten largest. The V end lost 1 base, the J end lost 7 bases, and 9 bases lay between the germline ends. The germline gives CDR1 SGHDN, CDR2 FVKESK. This CDR3 comprises 13 residues. The genes are TRBV14 and TRBJ2-3; no clear D gene. The TCR was taken from a woman between 35 and 75 years old with stage I lung adenocarcinoma. The sample consisted of lung tumor tissue, taken before any cancer treatment. In DNA form, the CDR3 reads TGTGCCAGCAGCCAAGCGATGACGAATACGCAGTATTTT. Translation: CASSQAMTNTQYF.